These 10 T cell receptor beta chains were all obtained from the same sample, sequenced in a study of lymphopenia after photon versus proton radiotherapy. Here immunoSEQ multiplex PCR was the method, and the copy in TCRdb shows in-frame clones only, minus some. The table has 55,000 to 70,000 clones, 80% to 90% seen once. The sequences come from peripheral blood, collected from a patient treated with proton-based radiotherapy. The receptors derive from an elderly man with esophageal cancer.

The chain is built from TRBV18 and TRBJ1-5; the D gene is possibly TRBD1 (6 bases). The CDR3 contains 14 residues. The germline V gene has CDR1 KGHSH and CDR2 LQKENI. Trimming left V 4 bases short and J 4 bases short, with 11 bases between. The CDR3 DNA follows: TGTGCCAGCTCACGGGAACAGGGTAATCAGCCCCAGCATTTT. This gives the protein CASSREQGNQPQHF.

In DNA form, the CDR3 reads TGTGCCAGCAGCTTAGTATTAGGGGCACCTCGGGAGCTGTTTTTT. It translates to CASSLVLGAPRELFF. The chain joins TRBV7-2 to TRBJ2-2; a weak D match, TRBD1 (5 bases). Germline V gene sequence: CDR1 SGHTA, CDR2 FQGNSA. The CDR3 totals 15 residues. The V end was cut by 1 base, the J end by 9 bases, with 15 bases between.

This clone was found a few times. The chain joins TRBV29-1 to TRBJ2-1; 10 nucleotides match TRBD2. The length of the CDR3 is 13 residues. After removal of 5 bases from V and 9 bases from J, the junction contained 7 bases not matched to a gene. Germline V lookup: CDR1 SQVTM, CDR2 ANQGSEA. Written as DNA, the CDR3 is TGCAGCGTTAGTCTAGCGGGAGTAGGTGAGCAGTTCTTC. Translating gives CSVSLAGVGEQFF.

This chain uses TRBV29-1 with TRBJ2-2, with D possibly TRBD1 on 5 matching bases. Trimming removed 3 bases at V and 7 bases at J, with 12 bases between. Germline V gene lookup returns CDR1 SQVTM and CDR2 ANQGSEA. The CDR3 is 13 residues long. CDR3 amino acids: CSVDGQGIGELFF. The CDR3 DNA reads as TGCAGCGTTGACGGGCAGGGTATCGGGGAGCTGTTTTTT.

V and J are TRBV6-6 and TRBJ2-7; 7 nucleotides match TRBD1. Germline CDR1 and CDR2: MNHNY and SVGAGI (reference sequence). V lost 6 bases, J lost 2 bases, and 7 bases stayed unmatched. This CDR3 spans 14 amino acids. The CDR3 is CASRAMDRTYEQYF. The CDR3 DNA is TGTGCCAGCAGGGCGATGGACAGGACCTACGAGCAGTACTTC.

In its sample, this clone was seen a few times. The chain employs TRBV27 and TRBJ1-1; no clear D. CDR3 length: 12 amino acids. Germline values: CDR1 MNHEY, CDR2 SMNVEV (reference sequence). Trimming shortened V by 6 bases and J by 6 bases, and 11 bases separated the two germline ends. CDR3 sequence (DNA): TGTGCCAGCAGGGTTGGGTTGGCTGAAGCTTTCTTT. Translation: CASRVGLAEAFF.

This chain connects TRBV18 to TRBJ2-7; D is possibly TRBD1 (6 bases). The CDR3 has 14 amino acids. From germline, CDR1 is KGHSH and CDR2 LQKENI. With 1 base removed from V and 2 bases from J, the gap between germline ends came to 9 bases. The CDR3 region has the DNA TGTGCCAGCTCACCACTGACAGGTCCCTACGAGCAGTACTTC. Amino acids: CASSPLTGPYEQYF.

The sample holds a few counts of this clone. This chain's CDR3 is CASSQTTGFSGNQPQHF. In DNA, the CDR3 is TGCGCCAGCAGCCAGACCACAGGGTTTAGTGGCAATCAGCCCCAGCATTTT. The rearrangement uses TRBV4-3 and TRBJ1-5; the D gene is possibly TRBD1 (6 bases). The germline V and J ends were trimmed by 3 bases and 2 bases, with 17 bases remaining between them. The CDR3 consists of 17 residues. Germline CDR1 and CDR2: LGHNA and YSLEER.

The chain combines TRBV9 with TRBJ2-3; unclear D gene. Germline assignment: CDR1 SGDLS and CDR2 YYNGEE. V gave up 4 bases and J gave up 6 bases, with 12 bases separating them. The CDR3 length is 13 residues. The chain's CDR3 is CASSPRMEDTQYF. The CDR3 bases are TGTGCCAGCAGCCCACGTATGGAGGATACGCAGTATTTT.

The V call is TRBV11-2, the J call TRBJ1-1; 7 bases are a match to TRBD1. Germline CDR1 reads SGHAT; CDR2 reads FQNNGV. After removal of 7 bases from V and 4 bases from J, the junction contained 6 bases not matched to a gene. The CDR3 totals 13 residues. CDR3 sequence: CASTRGGGTEAFF. CDR3 in DNA: TGTGCCAGCACCCGAGGGGGCGGCACTGAAGCTTTCTTT.